Following are 28 T cell receptor beta chains from one sample sequenced in a study of OX40 agonist ivuxolimab in advanced cancers. Sequencing was performed with immunoSEQ multiplex PCR; in TCRdb, only in-frame clones are kept and a portion is missing. The profile shows roughly 60,000 clones, around 84% of them singletons. This sample comprised CD4+ or CD8+ T cells sorted from blood, obtained in a trial of the OX40 agonist ivuxolimab. The source is an adult with an advanced solid tumor such as melanoma, head and neck, liver or kidney cancer.

This sequence joins TRBV2 and TRBJ1-5; D unclear. Germline V gene data show CDR1 as SNHLY and CDR2 as FYNNEI. With 1 base removed from V and 3 bases from J, the gap between germline ends came to 7 bases. This CDR3 is built from 14 residues. CDR3 in amino acids: CASSEEVPNQPQHF. For the CDR3, the DNA is TGTGCCAGCAGTGAAGAAGTCCCCAATCAGCCCCAGCATTTT.

The V gene is TRBV4-1, the J gene TRBJ1-5, with unresolved D. V was pared by 4 bases and J by 0 bases, with 19 bases between. The CDR3 consists of 18 residues. CDR1 MGHRA and CDR2 YSYEKL come from the germline V gene. The CDR3 here is CASSRIRSVRYSNQPQHF. The CDR3 DNA reads TGCGCCAGCAGCCGAATTAGGAGCGTTCGGTATAGCAATCAGCCCCAGCATTTT.

In its sample, this clone was seen once. The chain links TRBV19 to TRBJ1-2, with D possibly being TRBD1 (5 bases). V lost 3 bases, J lost 4 bases, and 12 bases lay in between. The CDR3 totals 14 residues. CDR1 is LNHDA, CDR2 SQIVND, per germline (reference sequence). As DNA, the CDR3 is TGTGCCAGTAGTATTGCTTCAGGGACCTATGGCTACACCTTC. Translated, it gives CASSIASGTYGYTF.

The chain employs TRBV10-3 and TRBJ2-1; 9 nucleotides agree with TRBD2. In germline, CDR1 is ENHRY, CDR2 SYGVKD. J was trimmed by 3 bases and V by 8 bases; bases with no gene match: 20. This CDR3 contains 19 residues. In DNA, the CDR3 is TGTGCCATCCGCGGAGAGGGGGGTAGCGGGAGCCGGATCTACAATGAGCAGTTCTTC. Translation gives CAIRGEGGSGSRIYNEQFF.

This clone was detected once. The chain recombines TRBV7-2 with TRBJ2-3; 11 bases match TRBD2. The J segment lost 1 base and the V segment lost 3 bases, leaving 0 bases of the junction unmatched. The CDR3 consists of 15 residues. In germline, CDR1 is SGHTA, CDR2 FQGNSA. The CDR3 is CASSFSGGGTDTQYF. Written as DNA, the CDR3 is TGTGCCAGCAGCTTTAGCGGGGGGGGCACAGATACGCAGTATTTT.

The V gene is TRBV28, the J gene TRBJ1-1; 10 bases line up with TRBD1. The V gene's germline CDR1 is MDHEN and CDR2 SYDVKM. This CDR3 spans 15 amino acids. The V gene end was trimmed by 2 bases and the J gene end by 5 bases; junction bases not matched to a gene: 5. The CDR3 region has the DNA TGTGCCAGCAGTTTAGGGGGACAGGGGCCGACTGAAGCTTTCTTT. It specifies CASSLGGQGPTEAFF.

The sample holds one count of this clone. This chain uses TRBV28 with TRBJ2-7, with D possibly matching TRBD2 (6 bases). V lost 11 bases, J lost 2 bases, and 16 bases lay in between. CDR1 is MDHEN, CDR2 SYDVKM, per germline. The CDR3 covers 13 residues. CDR3 sequence (DNA): TGTGCCTGCTGGGACTCCAATACCTACGAGCAGTACTTC. It specifies CACWDSNTYEQYF.

This chain uses TRBV6-6 with TRBJ1-6; tentative D call: TRBD1 (6 bases). Germline V gene data show CDR1 as MNHNY and CDR2 as SVGAGI (reference sequence). Trimming shortened V by 7 bases and J by 4 bases, and 14 bases separated the two germline ends. CDR3 length equals 15 residues. CDR3: CASTEAGAYNSPLHF. CDR3 coding DNA: TGTGCCAGCACTGAGGCGGGGGCATATAATTCACCCCTCCACTTT.

V and J are TRBV7-2 and TRBJ2-4; D unclear. The CDR3 is made up of 16 amino acids. Germline V gene sequence: CDR1 SGHTA, CDR2 FQGNSA. The V and J ends lost 5 bases and 0 bases respectively, with 14 bases between them. The CDR3 loop is CASSPVLWVAKNIQYF. The DNA for the CDR3 is TGTGCCAGCAGCCCCGTCTTGTGGGTAGCCAAAAACATTCAGTACTTC.

This rearrangement joins TRBV9 to TRBJ2-1, with D perhaps matching TRBD1 (6 bases). Trimming removed 4 bases from V and 7 bases from J, with 18 bases in between. The CDR3 is made up of 15 amino acids. CDR1 SGDLS and CDR2 YYNGEE come from the germline V gene. The CDR3 is CASSRGSQVGNEQFF. Written as DNA, the CDR3 is TGTGCCAGCAGCAGGGGGAGTCAAGTCGGGAATGAGCAGTTCTTC.

This clone was recorded only once. The chain links TRBV28 to TRBJ1-5; D call uncertain. Trimming stripped 2 bases from V and 1 base from J, with 9 bases between. Germline V gives CDR1 MDHEN, CDR2 SYDVKM. This CDR3 region has 15 residues. CDR3 sequence (DNA): TGTGCCAGCAGTTTAGAGGGTTGGAGCAATCAGCCCCAGCATTTT. Translating it yields CASSLEGWSNQPQHF.

The chain combines TRBV6-5 with TRBJ2-1, with D perhaps TRBD2 (6 bases). The CDR3 has 15 residues. V lost 2 bases and J lost 8, with 16 bases in between. Germline V gives CDR1 MNHEY, CDR2 SVGAGI. The CDR3 region is CASSYTTGTGYEQFF. The DNA for the CDR3 is TGTGCCAGCAGTTACACAACCGGGACTGGTTATGAGCAGTTCTTC.

The V and J genes are TRBV5-1 and TRBJ2-5; TRBD1 aligns across 12 bases. Germline V lookup: CDR1 SGHRS, CDR2 YFSETQ. The junction had 2 bases not matched to a gene; V was cut back by 0 bases and J by 5 bases. This CDR3 is 15 amino acids long. This chain's CDR3 is CASSLGDRGLETQYF. The CDR3 DNA reads as TGCGCCAGCAGCTTGGGGGACAGGGGGCTGGAGACCCAGTACTTC.

This clone showed up just once. J is TRBJ1-2 and V is TRBV15; unclear D gene. V dropped 3 bases and J dropped 3 bases, with 8 bases sitting between them. This CDR3 contains 13 residues. Germline CDR1 LNHNV, CDR2 YYDKDF (reference sequence). CDR3 nucleotides: TGTGCCACCAGCAGCAATTCGGACTATGGCTACACCTTC. Protein sequence: CATSSNSDYGYTF.

This clone was detected a few times. The V call is TRBV5-4, the J call TRBJ1-2; 7 bases match TRBD1. Germline V gene sequence: CDR1 SGHNT, CDR2 YYREEE (reference sequence). J lost 3 bases, V lost 2 bases, and 4 bases had no gene match. The CDR3 length is 14 residues. CDR3 residues: CASSFNRGDYGYTF. The CDR3 nucleotides read TGTGCCAGCAGCTTTAACAGGGGTGACTATGGCTACACCTTC.

This rearrangement joins TRBV28 to TRBJ2-6; D assignment may be TRBD1 or TRBD2 (5 bases each). The germline CDR1 and CDR2 sequences are MDHEN and SYDVKM. V lost 5 bases to trimming and J lost 0 bases, with 29 bases between them. This CDR3 has 22 amino acids. The DNA for the CDR3 is TGTGCCAGCAGTCCCGGCTACAAAATGGGACCGTCGAAGAGCTCTGGGGCCAACGTCCTGACTTTC. It codes for CASSPGYKMGPSKSSGANVLTF.

The V call is TRBV9, the J call TRBJ2-3; unclear D gene. Looked up from germline, CDR1 is SGDLS and CDR2 is YYNGEE. The V end was cut by 4 bases, the J end by 3 bases, with 9 bases between. The length of the CDR3 is 13 residues. The CDR3 here is CASSPSTTDTQYF. DNA for the CDR3: TGTGCCAGCAGCCCCTCAACGACAGATACGCAGTATTTT.

In its sample, this clone was seen a few times. The chain is built from TRBV11-2 and TRBJ1-3, with D maybe TRBD1 (5 bases). This CDR3 has 14 amino acids. Germline lookup yields CDR1 SGHAT and CDR2 FQNNGV. Trimming stripped 5 bases from V and 3 bases from J, with 11 bases between. The DNA for the CDR3 is TGTGCCAGCAGCCCCCGACAGTTTGGAAACACCATATATTTT. Encoded protein: CASSPRQFGNTIYF.

The rearrangement joins TRBV14 to TRBJ1-1; 7 nucleotides match TRBD1. Germline V lookup: CDR1 SGHDN, CDR2 FVKESK. J gave up 1 base and V 8 bases, and 7 bases lay outside the gene matches. There are 14 residues in the CDR3. The CDR3 bases are TGTGCCAGCTTACAGGGGTTGGCGAACACTGAAGCTTTCTTT. Its translation: CASLQGLANTEAFF.

The chain uses TRBV27 and TRBJ2-1, with 9 bases that match TRBD2. The CDR3 covers 17 residues. Germline values: CDR1 MNHEY, CDR2 SMNVEV (reference sequence). V was pared by 1 base and J by 0 bases, with 4 bases of the junction left unmatched. The CDR3 is CASSLFGSGSSYNEQFF. The CDR3 coding sequence is TGTGCCAGCAGTTTATTCGGTAGCGGGAGCTCCTACAATGAGCAGTTCTTC.

In its sample, this clone was seen once. V is TRBV27 and J is TRBJ1-1; D might be TRBD1 (6 bases). V was pared by 7 bases and J by 3 bases, with 15 bases between. This CDR3 is 14 amino acids long. The germline gives CDR1 MNHEY, CDR2 SMNVEV (reference sequence). The CDR3 is CASNRQGGYTEAFF. The CDR3 DNA follows: TGTGCCAGCAATAGACAAGGGGGGTACACTGAAGCTTTCTTT.

This chain joins TRBV6-4 and TRBJ2-5, with 9 bases identical to TRBD2. Looked up from germline, CDR1 is MRHNA and CDR2 is SNTAGT. The CDR3 is 13 residues long. The trim removed 6 bases at V and 4 bases at J, leaving 3 bases unmatched. The CDR3 DNA is TGTGCCAGCAGCCCAGCGGGAGGAGAGACCCAGTACTTC. It encodes CASSPAGGETQYF.

In this sample, this clone turned up once. The chain combines TRBV5-6 with TRBJ2-7, with D possibly TRBD1 on 5 matching bases. From germline, CDR1 is SGHDT and CDR2 YYEEEE. CDR3 size: 15 residues. Trimming removed 3 bases from V and 2 bases from J, with 15 bases in between. The CDR3 spells CASSYLGRSTYEQYF. DNA of the CDR3: TGTGCCAGCAGCTACCTGGGGCGCTCCACCTACGAGCAGTACTTC. The full variable domain, rest sourced from reference TRBV5-6 and TRBJ2-7, is DAGVTQSPTHLIKTRGQQVTLRCSPKSGHDTVSWYQQALGQGPQFIFQYYEEEERQRGNFPDRFSGHQFPNYSSELNVNALLLGDSALYLCASSYLGRSTYEQYFGPGTRLTVT.

The chain is built from TRBV4-1 and TRBJ1-1, with D hard to call. The CDR3 length is 12 residues. The V and J ends lost 4 bases and 7 bases respectively, with 10 bases between them. Germline loops: CDR1 MGHRA, CDR2 YSYEKL. CDR3 region: CASSRDGDEAFF. CDR3 sequence (DNA): TGCGCCAGCAGCCGAGACGGGGATGAAGCTTTCTTT.

This chain connects TRBV6-1 to TRBJ2-7; 10 bases are a match to TRBD2. The CDR3 is 15 amino acids. Germline CDR1 MNHNS, CDR2 SASEGT. The trim removed 4 bases at V and 5 bases at J, leaving 8 bases unmatched. CDR3 bases: TGTGCCAGCAGTGGATTGCTAGCGGGAGTTAACGAGCAGTACTTC. Its protein is CASSGLLAGVNEQYF.

The V and J genes are TRBV9 and TRBJ1-1; no clear D gene. Germline CDR1 SGDLS, CDR2 YYNGEE. The length of the CDR3 is 14 residues. Trimming removed 0 bases at V and 3 bases at J, with 9 bases between. CDR3 loop: CASSVAVGDTEAFF. CDR3 sequence (DNA): TGTGCCAGCAGCGTAGCCGTGGGTGACACTGAAGCTTTCTTT.

The rearrangement joins TRBV10-1 to TRBJ2-7; 7 positions agree with TRBD1. V was clipped by 4 bases and J by 7 bases; unmatched bases: 13. The CDR3 contains 15 residues. Germline lookup yields CDR1 WNHNN and CDR2 SYGVQD (reference sequence). CDR3 loop: CASSADGAPTGEQYF. The DNA for the CDR3 is TGCGCCAGCAGTGCGGACGGGGCCCCGACAGGGGAGCAGTACTTC.

The V call is TRBV2, the J call TRBJ2-1; D not certain. CDR1 is SNHLY, CDR2 FYNNEI, per germline. This CDR3 region has 13 residues. V was cut by 0 bases and J by 6 bases, with 6 bases left in between. In nucleotides, the CDR3 is TGTGCCAGCAGTGAAGCTCCGGTCAATGAGCAGTTCTTC. It is translated as CASSEAPVNEQFF.